This is a list of T cell receptor beta chains from one sample in a study of response to subunit inactivated influenza vaccine. TCRdb ran MiXCR on the RT-PCR reads and lists one entry per CDR3 protein. The data show hundreds of thousands of distinct CDR3 sequences, with approximately 15% seen just once and around 7% held by the top ten. This sample comprised PBMCs from blood, obtained around two weeks before vaccination. Receptors originate from a man aged 45-65 years who received an inactivated influenza vaccine. CDR3s include the opening cysteine and the closing phenylalanine or tryptophan. Expanded clones are given a class, and other clones once, few, many or no size at all.

15,-,TRBV6-5,CATSFGQGRTDTQYF
13,few,TRBV2,CASSEGSVNEQFF
14,-,TRBV27,CASRWDNSYNEQFF
13,-,TRBV18,CASSPDEGEGYTF
16,many,TRBV4-2,CASSQQTGTGPGELFF
17,-,TRBV6-1,CASTDTGPLYYNSPLHF
15,many,TRBV6-2/TRBV6-3,CASSPTGILGQPQHF
13,-,TRBV7-2,CAARQSSTDTQYF
14,-,TRBV5-1,CASSSDRQTGDQYF
13,many,TRBV4-3,CASSQDITDTQYF
14,few,TRBV29-1,CSVGMLRVGETQYF
15,-,TRBV14,CASSQAAGASYEQYF